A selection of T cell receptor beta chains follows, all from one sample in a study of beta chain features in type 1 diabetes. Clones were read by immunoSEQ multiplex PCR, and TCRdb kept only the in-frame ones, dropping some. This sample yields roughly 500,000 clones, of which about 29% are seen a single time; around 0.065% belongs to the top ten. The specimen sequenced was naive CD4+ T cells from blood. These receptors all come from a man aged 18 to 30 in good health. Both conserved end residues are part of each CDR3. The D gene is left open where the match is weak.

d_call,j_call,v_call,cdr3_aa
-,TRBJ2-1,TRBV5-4,CASSLGPPDEQFF
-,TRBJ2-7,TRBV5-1,CASSLDYLYEQYF
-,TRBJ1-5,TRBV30,CAWNLRAGGNQPQHF
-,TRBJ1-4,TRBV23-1,CASSQSGRVGEKLFF
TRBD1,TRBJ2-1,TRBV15,CATSRVSGQNNEQFF
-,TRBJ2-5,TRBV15,CATSREWDFQETQYF
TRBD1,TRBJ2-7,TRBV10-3,CAISPGGASYEQYF
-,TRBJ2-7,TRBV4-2,CASSQGLDSYEQYF
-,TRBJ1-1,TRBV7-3,CASSLTGVNTEAFF
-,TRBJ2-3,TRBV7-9,CASSSITDTQYF
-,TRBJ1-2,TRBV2,CASSEASSVYGYTF
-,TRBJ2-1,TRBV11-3,CASSSNNEQFF
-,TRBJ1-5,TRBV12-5,CASALQGGNQPQHF
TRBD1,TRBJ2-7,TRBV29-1,CSAGQGSYEQYF
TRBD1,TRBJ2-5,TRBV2,CASRKDRASETQYF
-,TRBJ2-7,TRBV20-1,CSFPLCEQYF
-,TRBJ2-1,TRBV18,CASSQLADSYNEQFF
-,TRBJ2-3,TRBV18,CASSPQAGSTDTQYF
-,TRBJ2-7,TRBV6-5,CASSFNSVGTYEQYF
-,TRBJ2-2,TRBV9,CASSVVGETRTGELFF
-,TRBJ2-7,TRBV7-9,CASSPPGGSSYEQYF
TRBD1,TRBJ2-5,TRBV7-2,CASSQGQGETQYF
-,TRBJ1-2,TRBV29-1,CSVARGGGYTF
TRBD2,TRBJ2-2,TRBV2,CASSAGTTNTGELFF
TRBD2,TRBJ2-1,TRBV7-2,CASSSSGRSGNEQFF
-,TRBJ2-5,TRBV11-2,CASSFDRETQYF
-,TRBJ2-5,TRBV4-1,CASSQDWGQTQYF
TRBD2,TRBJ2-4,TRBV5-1,CASSLGTSGLLGALSKNIQYF
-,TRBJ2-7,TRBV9,CASSARSSYEQYF
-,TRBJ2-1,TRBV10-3,CAISEFAGNEQFF
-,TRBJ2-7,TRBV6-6,CASRTENYEQYF
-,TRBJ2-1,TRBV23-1,CASSQQGPYNEQFF
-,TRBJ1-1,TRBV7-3,CASTHSRATNTEAFF
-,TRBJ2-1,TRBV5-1,CASSLEGTRGNEQFF
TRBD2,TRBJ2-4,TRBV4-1,CASSQEGAGRSKNIQYF
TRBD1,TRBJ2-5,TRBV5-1,CASSFQGAEETQYF
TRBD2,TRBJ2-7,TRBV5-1,CASSRASGRANQGSEQYF
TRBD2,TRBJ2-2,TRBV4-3,CASSQSQGGTGELFF
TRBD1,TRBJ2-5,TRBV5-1,CASSLTGQQETQYF
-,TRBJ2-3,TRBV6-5,CASSQRRADTQYF
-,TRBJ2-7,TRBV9,CASSVAGGEEQYF
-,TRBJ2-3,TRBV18,CASSQLTGSTDTQYF